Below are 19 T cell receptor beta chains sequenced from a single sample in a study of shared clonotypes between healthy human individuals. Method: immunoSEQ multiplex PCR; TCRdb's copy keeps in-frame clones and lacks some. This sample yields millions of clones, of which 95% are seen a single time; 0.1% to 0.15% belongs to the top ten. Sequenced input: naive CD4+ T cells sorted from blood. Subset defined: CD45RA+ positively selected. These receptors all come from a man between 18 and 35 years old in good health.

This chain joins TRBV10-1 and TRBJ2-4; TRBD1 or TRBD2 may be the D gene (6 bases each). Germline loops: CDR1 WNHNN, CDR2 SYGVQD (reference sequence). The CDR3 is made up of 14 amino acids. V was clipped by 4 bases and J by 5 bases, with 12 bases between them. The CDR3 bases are TGCGCCAGCAGTGCCGGGGGCGGCGAAAACATTCAGTACTTC. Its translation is CASSAGGGENIQYF.

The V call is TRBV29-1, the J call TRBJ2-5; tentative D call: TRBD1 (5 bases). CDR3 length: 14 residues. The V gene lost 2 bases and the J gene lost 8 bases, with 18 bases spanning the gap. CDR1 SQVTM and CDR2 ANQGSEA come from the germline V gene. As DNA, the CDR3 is TGCAGCGTTGAATATTTCAGGGTGGAAAGAACCCAGTACTTC. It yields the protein CSVEYFRVERTQYF.

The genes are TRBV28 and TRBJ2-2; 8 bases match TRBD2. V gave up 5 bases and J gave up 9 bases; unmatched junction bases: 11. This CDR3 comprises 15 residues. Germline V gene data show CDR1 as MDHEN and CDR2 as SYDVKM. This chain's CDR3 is CASSGTSLNRRELFF. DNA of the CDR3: TGTGCCAGCAGTGGGACTAGTTTAAATCGCCGGGAGCTGTTTTTT.

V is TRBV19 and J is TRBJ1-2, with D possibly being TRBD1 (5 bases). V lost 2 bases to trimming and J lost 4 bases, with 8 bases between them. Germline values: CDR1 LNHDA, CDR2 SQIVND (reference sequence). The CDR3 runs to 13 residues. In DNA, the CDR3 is TGTGCCAGTAGTATAAAGGGGACCTATGGCTACACCTTC. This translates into CASSIKGTYGYTF.

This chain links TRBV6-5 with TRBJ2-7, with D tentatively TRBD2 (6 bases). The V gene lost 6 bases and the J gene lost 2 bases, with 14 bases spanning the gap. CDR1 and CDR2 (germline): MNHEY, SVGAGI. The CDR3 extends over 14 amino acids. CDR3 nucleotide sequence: TGTGCCAGCAGCCGCGCGGGGTCGGCCTACGAGCAGTACTTC. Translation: CASSRAGSAYEQYF.

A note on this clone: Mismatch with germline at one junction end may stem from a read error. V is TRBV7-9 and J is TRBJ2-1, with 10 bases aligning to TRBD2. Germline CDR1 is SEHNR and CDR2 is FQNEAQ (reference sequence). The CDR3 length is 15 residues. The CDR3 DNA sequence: TGTGCCAGCAGGTTAGCTAGCGGGAGTAGTGGTGAGCAGTTCTTC. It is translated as CASRLASGSSGEQFF.

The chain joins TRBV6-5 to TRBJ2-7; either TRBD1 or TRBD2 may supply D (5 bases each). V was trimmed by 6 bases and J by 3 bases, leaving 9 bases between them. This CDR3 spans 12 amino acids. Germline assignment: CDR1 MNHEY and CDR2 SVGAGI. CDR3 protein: CASRGRDYEQYF. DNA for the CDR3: TGTGCCAGCAGGGGACGGGACTACGAGCAGTACTTC.

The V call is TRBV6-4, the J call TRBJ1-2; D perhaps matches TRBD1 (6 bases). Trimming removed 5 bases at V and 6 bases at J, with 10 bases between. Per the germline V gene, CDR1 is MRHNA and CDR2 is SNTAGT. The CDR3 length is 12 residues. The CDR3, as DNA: TGTGCCAGCAGTCAACAGGGACATGGCTACACCTTC. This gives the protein CASSQQGHGYTF.

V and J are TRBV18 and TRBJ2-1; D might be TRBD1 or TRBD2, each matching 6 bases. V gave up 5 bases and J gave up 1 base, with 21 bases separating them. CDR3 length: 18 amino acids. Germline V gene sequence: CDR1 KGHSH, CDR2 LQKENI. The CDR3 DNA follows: TGTGCCAGCTCAGGGCGTTCGGAACGGGGGCAATCCTACAATGAGCAGTTCTTC. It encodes CASSGRSERGQSYNEQFF.

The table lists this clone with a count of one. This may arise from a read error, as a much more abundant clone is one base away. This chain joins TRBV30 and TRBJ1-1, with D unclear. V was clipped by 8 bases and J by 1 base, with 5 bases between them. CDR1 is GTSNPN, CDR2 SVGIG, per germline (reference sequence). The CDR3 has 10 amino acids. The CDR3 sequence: CARGNTEAFF. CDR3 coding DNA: TGTGCCCGGGGGAACACTGAAGCTTTCTTT.

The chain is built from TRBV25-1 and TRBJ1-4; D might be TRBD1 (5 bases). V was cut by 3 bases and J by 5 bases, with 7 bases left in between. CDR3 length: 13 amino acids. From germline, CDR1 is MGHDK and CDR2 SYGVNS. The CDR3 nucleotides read TGTGCCAGCAGTGACAGGGACAATGAAAAACTGTTTTTT. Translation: CASSDRDNEKLFF.

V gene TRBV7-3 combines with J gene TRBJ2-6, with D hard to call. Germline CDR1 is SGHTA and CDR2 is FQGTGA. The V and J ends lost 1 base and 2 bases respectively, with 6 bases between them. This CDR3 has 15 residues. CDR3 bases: TGTGCCAGCAGCTTAAGCGGACCTGGGGCCAACGTCCTGACTTTC. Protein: CASSLSGPGANVLTF.

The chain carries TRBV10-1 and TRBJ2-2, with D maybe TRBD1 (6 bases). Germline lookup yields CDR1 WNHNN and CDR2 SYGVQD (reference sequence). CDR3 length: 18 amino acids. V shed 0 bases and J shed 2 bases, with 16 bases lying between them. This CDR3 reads CASSESWGQGPNTGELFF. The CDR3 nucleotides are TGCGCCAGCAGTGAGTCGTGGGGGCAGGGACCCAACACCGGGGAGCTGTTTTTT.

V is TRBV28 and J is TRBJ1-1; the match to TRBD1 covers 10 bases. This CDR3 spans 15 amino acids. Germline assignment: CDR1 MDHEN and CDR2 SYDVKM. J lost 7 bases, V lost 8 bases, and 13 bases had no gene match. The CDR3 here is CASHSRTGGRYEAFF. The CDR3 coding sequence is TGTGCCAGCCATTCACGGACAGGGGGGAGATATGAAGCTTTCTTT.

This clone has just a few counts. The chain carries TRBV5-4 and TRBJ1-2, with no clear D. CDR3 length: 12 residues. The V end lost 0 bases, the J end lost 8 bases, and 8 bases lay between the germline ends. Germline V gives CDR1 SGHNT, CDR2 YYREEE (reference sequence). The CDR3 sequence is CASSLVQRGYTF. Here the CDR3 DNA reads TGTGCCAGCAGCTTGGTGCAAAGAGGCTACACCTTC. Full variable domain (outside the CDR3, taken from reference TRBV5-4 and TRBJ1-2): ETGVTQSPTHLIKTRGQQVTLRCSSQSGHNTVSWYQQALGQGPQFIFQYYREEENGRGNFPPRFSGLQFPNYSSELNVNALELDDSALYLCASSLVQRGYTFGSGTRLTVV.

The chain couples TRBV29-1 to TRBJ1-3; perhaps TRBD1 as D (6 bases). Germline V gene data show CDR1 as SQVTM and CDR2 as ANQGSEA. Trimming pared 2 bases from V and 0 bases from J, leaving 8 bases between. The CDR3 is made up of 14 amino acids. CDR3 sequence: CSVEWGLSGNTIYF. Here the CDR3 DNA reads TGCAGCGTTGAATGGGGGCTCTCTGGAAACACCATATATTTT.

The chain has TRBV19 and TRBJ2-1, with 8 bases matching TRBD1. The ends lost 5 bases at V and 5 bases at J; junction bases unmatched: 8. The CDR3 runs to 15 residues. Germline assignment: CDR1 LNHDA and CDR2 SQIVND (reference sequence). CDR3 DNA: TGTGCCAGTAGTGGTGGGCAGGGGGCCCACAATGAGCAGTTCTTC. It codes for CASSGGQGAHNEQFF.

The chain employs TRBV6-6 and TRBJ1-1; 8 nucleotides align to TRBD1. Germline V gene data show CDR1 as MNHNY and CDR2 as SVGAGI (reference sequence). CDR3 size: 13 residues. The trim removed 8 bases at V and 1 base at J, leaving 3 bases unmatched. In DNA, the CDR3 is TGTGCCAGCCGGGACAGGCCGAACACTGAAGCTTTCTTT. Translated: CASRDRPNTEAFF.

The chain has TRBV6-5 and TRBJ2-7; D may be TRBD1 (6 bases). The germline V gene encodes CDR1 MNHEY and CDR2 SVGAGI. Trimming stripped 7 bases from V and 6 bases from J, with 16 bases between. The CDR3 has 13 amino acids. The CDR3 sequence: CASTRGPWSEQYF. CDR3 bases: TGTGCCAGCACCAGGGGACCGTGGTCCGAGCAGTACTTC.